What follows describes a single T cell receptor (beta chain). The data derive from a study of shared clonotypes between healthy human individuals. Repertoires were generated with immunoSEQ multiplex PCR, while TCRdb's copy carries only in-frame clones and drops some. The table includes around 2,000,000 clones, about 92% detected once. Naive CD8 cells lacked CD45RO and underwent positive selection for CCR7, leaving out terminally differentiated effector memory CD45RA+ cells. The study enrolled healthy HIV-negative adults without recent acute infections or vaccinations as donors. Donors were Caucasian adults residing in Nashville, Tennessee, USA. Unmatched junction bases numbered 7, after V lost 6 bases and J lost 7 bases. The CDR3 extends over 13 amino acids. Germline CDR1 and CDR2: MDHEN and SYDVKM.

Material: naive CD8+ T cells from PBMCs. This chain connects TRBV28 to TRBJ1-2; TRBD1 aligns across 8 bases. This TCR was recovered from a man aged 18 to 35 in good health. Some clones in this sample may be carry-over from other donors' samples. The CDR3 loop reads CASRLDRGSGYTF. The CDR3 DNA sequence: TGTGCCAGCAGGCTAGACAGGGGTAGTGGCTACACCTTC.